Listed below are T cell receptor beta chains from one sample, sequenced in a study of post-analysis software for immune sequencing data. MiXCR, applied by TCRdb to the PCR reads, yields one record per CDR3 protein. The data hold about 460,000 distinct CDR3 sequences, with 40% to 55% observed a single time. Sequenced input: blood. The source is a girl between 5 and 17 years old with multiple sclerosis. Both conserved end residues are part of each CDR3. The D gene is left open where the match is weak. Not every row has a clone size; where given, it reads once, few, many or a size class.

abundance	v_gene	j_gene	d_gene	CDR3nt	CDR3aa
.	TRBV11-2	TRBJ2-3	TRBD1	TGTGCCAGCAGCGAGGACAGGGGGCGCGGCACAGATACGCAGTATTTT	CASSEDRGRGTDTQYF
few	TRBV4-2	TRBJ2-7	.	TGTGCCAGCAGCCCCGGGTCAGCAACCTACGAGCAGTACTTC	CASSPGSATYEQYF
.	TRBV7-9	TRBJ2-1	.	TGTGCCAGCAGCACCGGAGACAGCCCAAACAATGAGCAGTTCTTC	CASSTGDSPNNEQFF
.	TRBV30	TRBJ1-2	.	TGTGCCTGGAGTGTAGGCGGAGGGGGCTACACCTTC	CAWSVGGGGYTF
.	TRBV4-2	TRBJ2-3	TRBD2	TGTGCCAGCAGCCAATTCGCTCTAGCGGGAGGGCCCGCAGATACGCAGTATTTT	CASSQFALAGGPADTQYF
.	TRBV29-1	TRBJ1-2	.	TGCAGCGGAAAAACAGGAGGCCATGGCTACACCTTC	CSGKTGGHGYTF
few	TRBV4-3	TRBJ2-7	TRBD2	TGCGCCAGCAGCCAAGAGACGCTAGCGGGACAAGTAGGCGAGCAGTACTTC	CASSQETLAGQVGEQYF
.	TRBV29-1	TRBJ2-2	TRBD1	TGCAGCGTAGAGGGACAGGGAGTCACCGGGGAGCTGTTTTTT	CSVEGQGVTGELFF
many	TRBV20-1	TRBJ1-5	.	TGCAGTGCTAGTGGGGAGAGACATCAGCCCCAGCATTTT	CSASGERHQPQHF
few	TRBV6-5	TRBJ2-1	.	TGTGCCAGCAGTTTAACCGGGGCCGGCAATGAGCAGTTCTTC	CASSLTGAGNEQFF
.	TRBV24-1	TRBJ2-7	.	TGTGCCAGTGATTCCGGGACACCCTACGAGCAGTACTTC	CASDSGTPYEQYF
.	TRBV5-1	TRBJ2-7	.	TGCGCCAGCAGCTTGTACTCGCCCTACGAGCAGTACTTC	CASSLYSPYEQYF
.	TRBV2	TRBJ2-7	.	TGTGCCAGCAGTGATCCAGGGTGGGGCGAGCAGTACTTC	CASSDPGWGEQYF
.	TRBV18	TRBJ1-2	.	TGTGCCAGCACTGAGAGGAGGCATGGCTACACCTTC	CASTERRHGYTF
.	TRBV4-2	TRBJ2-1	TRBD2	TGTGCCAGCCGACGGGAGGATAACAATGAGCAGTTCTTC	CASRREDNNEQFF
once	TRBV20-1	TRBJ2-1	TRBD2	TGCGGTGCTAGCATCCACAGCGGGAGGGCCAATGAGCAGTTCTTC	CGASIHSGRANEQFF
.	TRBV15	TRBJ2-1	.	TGTACCACCAGCAGAGATCGGGTGTATGAGCAGTTCTTC	CTTSRDRVYEQFF
.	TRBV6-6	TRBJ2-1	.	TGTGCCAGCAGTACCCCGCGGACGGAGTACAATGAGCAGTTCTTC	CASSTPRTEYNEQFF
few	TRBV7-9	TRBJ2-7	TRBD2	TGTGCCAGCAGCTATACTGACTGGGGGGGCTCCTACGAGCAGTACTTC	CASSYTDWGGSYEQYF
.	TRBV7-9	TRBJ2-7	.	TGTGCCAGCAGCTTCCCCGGTGGCGAGCAGTACTTC	CASSFPGGEQYF
once	TRBV28	TRBJ2-7	TRBD2	TGTGCCAGCAGGCTAGCGGGAGAGCTATACGAGCAGTACTTC	CASRLAGELYEQYF
.	TRBV5-1	TRBJ2-7	TRBD1	TGCGCCAGCAGCTTGCGCCGGTGGACAGGGGGCTACTACGAGCAGTACTTC	CASSLRRWTGGYYEQYF
.	TRBV7-2	TRBJ2-5	.	TGTGCCAGCAGCTTTGCGGGGCATGGAGGGACCCAGTACTTC	CASSFAGHGGTQYF
few	TRBV28	TRBJ2-7	.	TGTGCCAGCAGCCCAAATGGATTTGGGGATTCCTACGAGCAGTACTTC	CASSPNGFGDSYEQYF
.	TRBV7-9	TRBJ1-2	.	TGTGCCAGCAGCTTACCGGAGGAGATAAGAGGCTACACCTTC	CASSLPEEIRGYTF
.	TRBV12-3/TRBV12-4	TRBJ1-4	.	TGTGCCAGCAGTTCTCCGGACAGACAAAATGAAAAACTGTTTTTT	CASSSPDRQNEKLFF
.	TRBV7-9	TRBJ1-1	TRBD1	TGTGCCAGCAGCTTAACGGGACAGGGGAACACTGAAGCTTTCTTT	CASSLTGQGNTEAFF
few	TRBV7-3	TRBJ2-1	.	TGTGCCAGCAGCTTAAAAGGCCGGGAGAATGAGCAGTTCTTC	CASSLKGRENEQFF
.	TRBV9	TRBJ2-1	.	TGTGCCAGCAGCGCCACAGGGAAGGGTAAGCAGTTCTTC	CASSATGKGKQFF
.	TRBV15	TRBJ2-7	TRBD2	TGTGCCACCAGCAGAGGAGCTAGCGGGGTCTACAAGCAGTACTTC	CATSRGASGVYKQYF
.	TRBV7-2	TRBJ2-7	TRBD2	TGTGCCAGCAGCTTAGGTCGTGGAGGACTAGCGGGATTCTACGAGCAGTACTTC	CASSLGRGGLAGFYEQYF
.	TRBV6-5	TRBJ1-2	TRBD1	TGTGCCAGCAGTTACCGAACGACAGGGGGAAGTCGGGATGGCTACACCTTC	CASSYRTTGGSRDGYTF
.	TRBV5-6	TRBJ1-4	.	TGTGCCAGCACCCCGCGGGGGACTAATGAAAAACTGTTTTTT	CASTPRGTNEKLFF
.	TRBV28	TRBJ2-5	.	TGTGCCAGCAGTCCCCAGCCAGAGAGGGAGACCCAGTACTTC	CASSPQPERETQYF
.	TRBV4-2	TRBJ1-2	TRBD1	TGTGCCAGCAGCCCGCCCGGACAGGGGTTACAAAGTGGCTACACCTTC	CASSPPGQGLQSGYTF
.	TRBV10-3	TRBJ2-3	.	TGTGCCATCAGTGAGGGCTCGCGTAATACGCAGTATTTT	CAISEGSRNTQYF
.	TRBV7-2	TRBJ1-2	TRBD1	TGTGCCAGCAGCCTGACCGCTACGGGACAGAGCTATGGTTACACCTTC	CASSLTATGQSYGYTF
few	TRBV4-1	TRBJ2-3	.	TGCGCCAGCAGCAACCCAACAGGAAAGGATAGAGATACGCAGTATTTT	CASSNPTGKDRDTQYF
.	TRBV7-2	TRBJ2-1	.	TGTGCCAGCAGCTTAGGACCGGGACAATTGACCTTCAATAAGCAGTTCTTC	CASSLGPGQLTFNKQFF
few	TRBV7-9	TRBJ1-2	TRBD1	TGTGCCAGCAGCCCCGGGACAGCCCCGGGTGGCTACACCTTC	CASSPGTAPGGYTF
.	TRBV6-1	TRBJ2-7	TRBD1	TGTGCCAGCAGCCCGGACAGGGCCTACTCCTACGAGCAGTACTTC	CASSPDRAYSYEQYF
few	TRBV10-3	TRBJ2-2	TRBD1	TGTGCCATCAGGACAGGGTCCGACACCGGGGAGCTGTTTTTT	CAIRTGSDTGELFF
.	TRBV12-5	TRBJ1-1	.	TGTGCTAGTGGTTTGAACAATCCCAGTCTTCGCCCTGAAGCTTTCTTT	CASGLNNPSLRPEAFF
.	TRBV20-1	TRBJ1-2	.	TGCAGTGCTAGACAGTCGCTGAACTATGGCTACACCTTC	CSARQSLNYGYTF
once	TRBV5-1	TRBJ1-2	TRBD1	TGCGCCAGCAGCTTGGGACAGGGGAAGGCTGACTATGGCTACACCTTC	CASSLGQGKADYGYTF
.	TRBV20-1	TRBJ2-5	TRBD2	TGCAGTGCTAGAGTTTTCGAGCGGGAGGCCCAAGAGACCCAGTACTTC	CSARVFEREAQETQYF
.	TRBV15	TRBJ2-3	TRBD2	TGTGCCACCAGCAGAGCTCTAGCGGGCACAGATACGCAGTATTTT	CATSRALAGTDTQYF
.	TRBV7-2	TRBJ2-7	TRBD2	TGTGCCAGCAGCTTAAATTGGGATAGCGGGACCTACGAGCAGTACTTC	CASSLNWDSGTYEQYF
.	TRBV29-1	TRBJ2-5	TRBD2	TGCAGCGTTGGACTAGCGGGAGTTCTGACCCAGTACTTC	CSVGLAGVLTQYF
.	TRBV4-1	TRBJ2-3	.	TGCGCCAGCAGCCAATCATCTGGGGGGACGGCAGATACGCAGTATTTT	CASSQSSGGTADTQYF
.	TRBV29-1	TRBJ2-7	.	TGCAGCGTTGAAGGGGGAGACGGCGCCTACGAGCAGTACTTC	CSVEGGDGAYEQYF